This T cell receptor (beta chain) emerged from a study of CD4 T cells in relation to SARS-CoV-2 and coronaviruses. Before the COVID-19 pandemic, during about 2010-2019, CD4+ T cells were taken from unexposed donors. The cells were cultured for under 13 days before CD4+ T cells were isolated. CDR3 size: 14 residues. V was shortened by 3 bases and J by 0 bases, with 9 bases between the two germline ends. The germline gives CDR1 MNHEY, CDR2 SMNVEV (reference sequence). The repertoire was sequenced with immunoSEQ multiplex PCR; TCRdb's copy has only in-frame clones and lacks some. The data contain 25,000 or so clones, 76% of them singletons. Comments on this clone: Its antigen is unidentified.

The sequence derives from a human donor in good health. Sequencing input: CD4+ T cells from PBMCs, cultured in vitro. V usage is TRBV27 and J usage is TRBJ2-7, with D perhaps TRBD1 (6 bases). This chain's CDR3 is CASSFSRGSYEQYF. CDR3 coding DNA: TGTGCCAGCAGTTTTTCCAGGGGCTCCTACGAGCAGTACTTC.